These 14 T cell receptor beta chains came from one sample sequenced in a study of T cells after yellow fever vaccination. TCRdb redid the calling of the 5' RACE reads with MiXCR, one entry per CDR3 protein. In the table there are hundreds of thousands of distinct CDR3 sequences, about 19% of which are singletons. The sample in question was PBMCs, obtained 15 days after the yellow fever booster vaccination. The receptors stem from a man younger than 45 who received the YFV17D yellow fever vaccine.

The chain carries TRBV5-4 and TRBJ2-7, with D perhaps assigned TRBD1 or TRBD2 (5 bases each). The V gene's germline CDR1 is SGHNT and CDR2 YYREEE (reference sequence). Trimming pared 5 bases from V and 2 bases from J, leaving 14 bases between. The CDR3 consists of 14 residues. CDR3 coding DNA: TGTGCCAGCAGAAGGGACGGAGGCCCCTACGAGCAGTACTTC. Its protein is CASRRDGGPYEQYF.

This clonotype has more than one count but fewer than ten. The chain joins TRBV7-9 to TRBJ2-7, with 10 bases fitting TRBD2. Looked up from germline, CDR1 is SEHNR and CDR2 is FQNEAQ (reference sequence). The V gene end was trimmed by 5 bases and the J gene end by 2 bases; junction bases not matched to a gene: 6. CDR3 length equals 15 residues. This chain's CDR3 is CASSKTSGMAYEQYF. DNA of the CDR3: TGTGCCAGCAGCAAAACTAGCGGGATGGCCTACGAGCAGTACTTC.

J is TRBJ2-7 and V is TRBV3-1, with D unclear. There are 14 residues in the CDR3. Germline V gives CDR1 LGHDT, CDR2 YNNKEL (reference sequence). V lost 3 bases and J lost 4, with 13 bases in between. Here the CDR3 reads CASSHDLGSYEQYF. The DNA for the CDR3 is TGTGCCAGCAGCCATGATCTAGGTTCTTACGAGCAGTACTTC.

V gene TRBV20-1 combines with J gene TRBJ2-3, with D possibly TRBD2 on 7 matching bases. Germline values: CDR1 DFQATT, CDR2 SNEGSKA (reference sequence). V was clipped by 6 bases and J by 2 bases, with 18 bases between them. This CDR3 has 15 residues. The CDR3 sequence is CSASTGGQLTDTQYF. CDR3 bases: TGCAGTGCCTCGACGGGGGGACAACTCACAGATACGCAGTATTTT.

This clonotype was counted a few times. J is TRBJ2-1 and V is TRBV20-1; D possibly corresponds to TRBD2 (6 bases). CDR3 size: 14 residues. V shed 2 bases and J shed 6 bases, with 14 bases lying between them. Germline V gene sequence: CDR1 DFQATT, CDR2 SNEGSKA (reference sequence). In nucleotides, the CDR3 is TGCAGTGCTAGATCTCCCGGGACTGGCAATGAGCAGTTCTTC. This codes for CSARSPGTGNEQFF.

This chain connects TRBV7-9 to TRBJ1-4; tentative D call: TRBD1 (6 bases). This CDR3 has 17 amino acids. Trimming removed 1 base from V and 10 bases from J, with 22 bases in between. CDR1 and CDR2 from the germline V gene are SEHNR and FQNEAQ (reference sequence). The CDR3 DNA reads TGTGCCAGCAGCTTAGAGCAGAGGGGGGTTATTCCCCCAAAACTGTTTTTT. Its protein is CASSLEQRGVIPPKLFF.

The rearrangement uses TRBV19 and TRBJ2-7, with unresolved D. The CDR3 is 13 amino acids. Between the trimmed V and J ends, which lost 9 bases and 3 bases, there was a span of 15 bases. CDR1 and CDR2 from the germline V gene are LNHDA and SQIVND (reference sequence). CDR3 protein: CASRMGPDYEQYF. The CDR3 DNA follows: TGTGCCAGCCGCATGGGCCCCGACTACGAGCAGTACTTC. The entire variable domain, with the rest obtained from reference TRBV19 and TRBJ2-7, is as follows: DGGITQSPKYLFRKEGQNVTLSCEQNLNHDAMYWYRQDPGQGLRLIYYSQIVNDFQKGDIAEGYSVSREKKESFPLTVTSAQKNPTAFYLCASRMGPDYEQYFGPGTRLTVT.

This clonotype showed up just a few times. The chain joins TRBV6-2 or TRBV6-3 to TRBJ2-7; D not resolved. The ends were cut back, 10 bases at V and 2 bases at J, with 27 bases in the middle. This CDR3 is 17 amino acids long. The germline gives CDR1 MNHEY, CDR2 SVGEGT. This CDR3 reads CATKPTNQARSPYEQYF. The CDR3 bases are TGTGCCACCAAACCGACGAATCAAGCCAGGAGCCCCTACGAGCAGTACTTC.

The chain employs TRBV9 and TRBJ2-3; D may be TRBD1 (5 bases). The length of the CDR3 is 15 residues. Germline-derived CDR1 and CDR2 are SGDLS and YYNGEE. Trimming shortened V by 2 bases and J by 1 base, and 11 bases separated the two germline ends. CDR3 sequence reads: CASSVEGARTDTQYF. CDR3 coding DNA: TGTGCCAGCAGCGTGGAAGGGGCCCGCACAGATACGCAGTATTTT.

This chain connects TRBV28 to TRBJ2-3, with D unclear. CDR1 MDHEN and CDR2 SYDVKM come from the germline V gene. V was trimmed by 5 bases and J by 10 bases, leaving 10 bases between them. There are 11 residues in the CDR3. CDR3 region: CASSSTAPQYF. CDR3 DNA: TGTGCCAGCAGTAGCACGGCCCCGCAGTATTTT.

This clonotype was seen a handful of times. The J gene is TRBJ1-5, the V gene TRBV7-8; D gene uncertain. The CDR3 consists of 16 residues. V was trimmed by 4 bases and J by 2 bases, leaving 15 bases between them. Per the germline V gene, CDR1 is SGHVS and CDR2 is FQNEAQ. CDR3 nucleotides: TGTGCCAGCAGCTCAAGTCTCGACTGGGGCAATCAGCCCCAGCATTTT. Translating it yields CASSSSLDWGNQPQHF.

This clonotype was observed a handful of times. The V call is TRBV9, the J call TRBJ2-1, with D perhaps matching TRBD1 (6 bases). The CDR3 is 15 amino acids. Germline V gives CDR1 SGDLS, CDR2 YYNGEE. Trimming shortened V by 0 bases and J by 2 bases, and 9 bases separated the two germline ends. CDR3 nucleotide sequence: TGTGCCAGCAGCGTAGAGGGACATGCCTACAATGAGCAGTTCTTC. Residues: CASSVEGHAYNEQFF.

This clonotype was seen a handful of times. V usage is TRBV6-2 or TRBV6-3 and J usage is TRBJ2-1, with D possibly being TRBD1 or TRBD2 (5 bases each). The CDR3 runs 15 residues. V gave up 2 bases and J gave up 5 bases, with 13 bases separating them. CDR1 and CDR2 (germline): MNHEY, SVGEGT. The CDR3 region is CASSYEGRHDNEQFF. In DNA form, the CDR3 reads TGTGCCAGCAGTTACGAGGGGAGACACGACAATGAGCAGTTCTTC.

The sample holds one count of this clonotype. The chain carries TRBV7-8 and TRBJ2-7; no firm D call. Germline V gene lookup returns CDR1 SGHVS and CDR2 FQNEAQ. The CDR3 runs 14 residues. V lost 6 bases and J 2 bases, leaving 14 bases between the germline ends. The CDR3: CASSKSTATYEQYF. In DNA form, the CDR3 reads TGTGCCAGCAGTAAATCGACGGCGACCTACGAGCAGTACTTC.